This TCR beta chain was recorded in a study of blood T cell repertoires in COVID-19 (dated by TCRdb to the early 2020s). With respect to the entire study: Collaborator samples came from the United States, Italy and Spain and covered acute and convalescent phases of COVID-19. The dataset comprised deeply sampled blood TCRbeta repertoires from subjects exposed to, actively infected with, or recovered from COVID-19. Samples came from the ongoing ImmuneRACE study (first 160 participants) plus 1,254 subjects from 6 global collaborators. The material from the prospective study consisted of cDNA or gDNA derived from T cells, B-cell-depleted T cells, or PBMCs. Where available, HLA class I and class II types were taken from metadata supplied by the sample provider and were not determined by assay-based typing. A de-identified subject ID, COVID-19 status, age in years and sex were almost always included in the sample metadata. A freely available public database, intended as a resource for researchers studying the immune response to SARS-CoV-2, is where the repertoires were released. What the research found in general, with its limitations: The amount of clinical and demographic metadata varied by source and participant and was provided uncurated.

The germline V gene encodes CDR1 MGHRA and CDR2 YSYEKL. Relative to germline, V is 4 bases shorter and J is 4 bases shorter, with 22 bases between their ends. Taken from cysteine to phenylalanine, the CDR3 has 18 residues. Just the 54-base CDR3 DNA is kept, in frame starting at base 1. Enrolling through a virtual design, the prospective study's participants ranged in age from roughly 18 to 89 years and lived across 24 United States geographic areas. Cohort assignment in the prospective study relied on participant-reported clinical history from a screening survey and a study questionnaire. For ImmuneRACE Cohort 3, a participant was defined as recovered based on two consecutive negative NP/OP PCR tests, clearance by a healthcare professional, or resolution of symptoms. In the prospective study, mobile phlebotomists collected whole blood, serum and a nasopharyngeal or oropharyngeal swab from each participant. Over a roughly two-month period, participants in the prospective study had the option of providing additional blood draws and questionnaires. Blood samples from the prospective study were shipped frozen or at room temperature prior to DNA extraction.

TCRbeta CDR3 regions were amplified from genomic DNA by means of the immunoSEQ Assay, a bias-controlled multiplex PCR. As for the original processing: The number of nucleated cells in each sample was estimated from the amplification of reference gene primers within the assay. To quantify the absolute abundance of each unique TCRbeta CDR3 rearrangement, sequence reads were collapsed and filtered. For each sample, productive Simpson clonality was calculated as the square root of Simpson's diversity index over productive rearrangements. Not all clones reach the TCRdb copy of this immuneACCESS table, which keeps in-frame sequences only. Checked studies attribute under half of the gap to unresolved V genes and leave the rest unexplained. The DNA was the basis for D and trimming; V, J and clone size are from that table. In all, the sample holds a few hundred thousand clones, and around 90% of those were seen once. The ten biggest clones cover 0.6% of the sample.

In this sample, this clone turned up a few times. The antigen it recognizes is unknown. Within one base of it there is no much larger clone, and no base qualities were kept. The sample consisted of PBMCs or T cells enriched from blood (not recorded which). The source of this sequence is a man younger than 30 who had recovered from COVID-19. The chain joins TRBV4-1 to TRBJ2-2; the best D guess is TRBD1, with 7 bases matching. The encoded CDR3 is CASSPTTGRSAGTGELFF. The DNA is TGCGCCAGCAGCCCAACGACAGGGAGGAGCGCGGGCACCGGGGAGCTGTTTTTT.